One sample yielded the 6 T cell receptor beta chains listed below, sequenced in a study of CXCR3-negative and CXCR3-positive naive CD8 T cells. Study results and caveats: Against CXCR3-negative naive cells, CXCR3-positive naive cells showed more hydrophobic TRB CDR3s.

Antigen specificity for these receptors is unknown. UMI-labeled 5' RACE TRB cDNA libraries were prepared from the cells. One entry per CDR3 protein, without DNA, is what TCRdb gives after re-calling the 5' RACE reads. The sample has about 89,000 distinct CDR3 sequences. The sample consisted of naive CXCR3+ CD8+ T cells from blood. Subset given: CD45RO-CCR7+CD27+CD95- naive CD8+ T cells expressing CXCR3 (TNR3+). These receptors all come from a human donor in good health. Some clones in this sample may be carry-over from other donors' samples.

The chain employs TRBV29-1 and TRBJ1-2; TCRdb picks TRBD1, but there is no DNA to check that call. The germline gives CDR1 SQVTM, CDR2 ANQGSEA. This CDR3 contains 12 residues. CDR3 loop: CSAIQGLYGYTF. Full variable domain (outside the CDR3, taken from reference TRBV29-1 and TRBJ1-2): SAVISQKPSRDICQRGTSLTIQCQVDSQVTMMFWYRQQPGQSLTLIATANQGSEATYESGFVIDKFPISRPNLTFSTLTVSNMSPEDSSIYLCSAIQGLYGYTFGSGTRLTVV.

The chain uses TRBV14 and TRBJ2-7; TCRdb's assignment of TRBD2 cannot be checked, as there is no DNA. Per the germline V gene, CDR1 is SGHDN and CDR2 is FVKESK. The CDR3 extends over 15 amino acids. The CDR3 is CASSQDVDGGYEQYF.

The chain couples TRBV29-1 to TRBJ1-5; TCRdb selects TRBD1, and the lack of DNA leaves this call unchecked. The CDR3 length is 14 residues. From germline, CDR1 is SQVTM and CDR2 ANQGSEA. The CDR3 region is CSVDSQGDNQPQHF.

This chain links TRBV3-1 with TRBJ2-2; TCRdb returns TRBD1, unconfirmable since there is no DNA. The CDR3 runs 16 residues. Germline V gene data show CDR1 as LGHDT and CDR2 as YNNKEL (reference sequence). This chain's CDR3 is CASSPGRDGPTGELFF. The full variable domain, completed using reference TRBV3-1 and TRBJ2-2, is DTAVSQTPKYLVTQMGNDKSIKCEQNLGHDTMYWYKQDSKKFLKIMFSYNNKELIINETVPNRFSPKSPDKAHLNLHINSLELGDSAVYFCASSPGRDGPTGELFFGEGSRLTVL.

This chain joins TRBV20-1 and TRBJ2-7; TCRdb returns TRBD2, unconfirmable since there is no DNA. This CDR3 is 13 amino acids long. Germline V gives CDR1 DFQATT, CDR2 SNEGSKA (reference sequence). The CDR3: CSARGTYAYEQYF.

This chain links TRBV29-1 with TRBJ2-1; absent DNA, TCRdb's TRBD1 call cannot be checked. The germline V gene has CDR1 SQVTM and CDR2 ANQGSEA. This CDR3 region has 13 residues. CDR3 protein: CSVEGTGYNEQFF.